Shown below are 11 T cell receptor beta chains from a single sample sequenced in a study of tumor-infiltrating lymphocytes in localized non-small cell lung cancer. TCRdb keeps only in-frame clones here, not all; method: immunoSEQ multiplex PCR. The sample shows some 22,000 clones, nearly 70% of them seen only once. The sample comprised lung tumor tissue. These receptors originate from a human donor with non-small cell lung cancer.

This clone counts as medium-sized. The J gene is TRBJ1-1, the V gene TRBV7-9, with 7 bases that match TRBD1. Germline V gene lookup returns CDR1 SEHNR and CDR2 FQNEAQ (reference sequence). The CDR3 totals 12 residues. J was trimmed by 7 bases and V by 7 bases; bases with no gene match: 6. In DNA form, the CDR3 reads TGTGCCAGCACCACCCAGGGGGGTGAAGCTTTCTTT. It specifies CASTTQGGEAFF.

For the CDR3, the DNA is TGTGCCAGCAGCACCAGCTCTCAGTGGAACACTGAAGCTTTCTTT. It yields the protein CASSTSSQWNTEAFF. The chain has TRBV11-2 and TRBJ1-1; D remains unclear. The ends were cut back, 5 bases at V and 1 base at J, with 14 bases in the middle. The germline V gene has CDR1 SGHAT and CDR2 FQNNGV. The CDR3 extends over 15 amino acids.

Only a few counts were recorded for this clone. In nucleotides, the CDR3 is TGTGCCTCCGGACCTTACCGGAACACTGAAGCTTTCTTT. Protein product: CASGPYRNTEAFF. This rearrangement joins TRBV28 to TRBJ1-1; D not resolved. CDR1 and CDR2 (germline): MDHEN, SYDVKM. V was trimmed by 11 bases and J by 1 base, leaving 14 bases between them. CDR3 size: 13 residues. Full variable domain (outside the CDR3, taken from reference TRBV28 and TRBJ1-1): DVKVTQSSRYLVKRTGEKVFLECVQDMDHENMFWYRQDPGLGLRLIYFSYDVKMKEKGDIPEGYSVSREKKERFSLILESASTNQTSMYLCASGPYRNTEAFFGQGTRLTVV.

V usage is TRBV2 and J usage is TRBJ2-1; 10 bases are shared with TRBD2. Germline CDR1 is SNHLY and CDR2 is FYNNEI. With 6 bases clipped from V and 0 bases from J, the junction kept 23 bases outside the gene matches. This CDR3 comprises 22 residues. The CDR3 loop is CASSDVLFGLADPGASYNEQFF. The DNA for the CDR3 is TGTGCCAGCAGCGATGTCTTATTTGGACTAGCGGACCCCGGGGCCTCCTACAATGAGCAGTTCTTC. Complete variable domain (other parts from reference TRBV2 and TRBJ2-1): EPEVTQTPSHQVTQMGQEVILRCVPISNHLYFYWYRQILGQKVEFLVSFYNNEISEKSEIFDDQFSVERPDGSNFTLKIRSTKLEDSAMYFCASSDVLFGLADPGASYNEQFFGPGTRLTVL.

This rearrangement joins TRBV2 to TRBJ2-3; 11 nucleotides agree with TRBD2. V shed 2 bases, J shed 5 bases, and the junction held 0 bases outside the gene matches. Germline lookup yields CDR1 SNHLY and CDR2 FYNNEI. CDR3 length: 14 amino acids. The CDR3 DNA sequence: TGTGCCAGCAGTGAACTAGCGGGAGGAGATACGCAGTATTTT. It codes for CASSELAGGDTQYF.

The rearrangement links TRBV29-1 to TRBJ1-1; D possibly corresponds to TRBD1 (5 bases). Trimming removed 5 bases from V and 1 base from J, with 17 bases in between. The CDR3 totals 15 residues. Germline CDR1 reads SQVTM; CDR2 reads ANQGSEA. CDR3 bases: TGCAGCGTTTTCCCCACGGCAGGGCCGAACACTGAAGCTTTCTTT. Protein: CSVFPTAGPNTEAFF.

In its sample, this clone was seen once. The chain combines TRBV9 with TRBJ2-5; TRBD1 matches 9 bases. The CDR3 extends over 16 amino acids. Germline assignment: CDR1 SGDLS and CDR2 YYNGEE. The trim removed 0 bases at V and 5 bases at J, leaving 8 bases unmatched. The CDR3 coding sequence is TGTGCCAGCAGCGTAGGGGGACAGGGTCGCTTGGAGACCCAGTACTTC. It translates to CASSVGGQGRLETQYF. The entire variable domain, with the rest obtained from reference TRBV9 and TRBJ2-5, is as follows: DSGVTQTPKHLITATGQRVTLRCSPRSGDLSVYWYQQSLDQGLQFLIQYYNGEERAKGNILERFSAQQFPDLHSELNLSSLELGDSALYFCASSVGGQGRLETQYFGPGTRLLVL.

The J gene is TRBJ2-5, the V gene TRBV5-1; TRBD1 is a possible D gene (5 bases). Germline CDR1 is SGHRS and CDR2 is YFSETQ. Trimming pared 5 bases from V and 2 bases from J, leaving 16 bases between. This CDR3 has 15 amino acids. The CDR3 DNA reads TGCGCCAGCAGGGAGACAGTTGCAAGTCAAGAGACCCAGTACTTC. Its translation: CASRETVASQETQYF.

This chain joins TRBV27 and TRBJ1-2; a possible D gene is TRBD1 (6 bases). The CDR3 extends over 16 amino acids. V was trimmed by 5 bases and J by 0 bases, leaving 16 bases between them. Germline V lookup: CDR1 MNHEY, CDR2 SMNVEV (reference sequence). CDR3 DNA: TGTGCCAGCAGTCCGCGGGGGGCCGGGGCTAACTATGGCTACACCTTC. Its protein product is CASSPRGAGANYGYTF.

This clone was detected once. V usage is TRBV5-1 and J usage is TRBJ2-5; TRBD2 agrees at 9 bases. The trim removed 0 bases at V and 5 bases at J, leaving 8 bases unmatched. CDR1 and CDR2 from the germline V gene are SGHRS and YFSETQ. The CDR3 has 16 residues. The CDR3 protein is CASSLALSGSGETQYF. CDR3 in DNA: TGCGCCAGCAGCTTGGCCCTTAGCGGGAGTGGGGAGACCCAGTACTTC.

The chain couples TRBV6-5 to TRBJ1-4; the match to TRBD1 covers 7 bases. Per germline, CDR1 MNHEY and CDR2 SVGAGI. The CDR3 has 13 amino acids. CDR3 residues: CVVARGLGEKLFF. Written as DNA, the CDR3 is TGTGTCGTTGCGAGGGGGCTAGGTGAAAAACTGTTTTTT.